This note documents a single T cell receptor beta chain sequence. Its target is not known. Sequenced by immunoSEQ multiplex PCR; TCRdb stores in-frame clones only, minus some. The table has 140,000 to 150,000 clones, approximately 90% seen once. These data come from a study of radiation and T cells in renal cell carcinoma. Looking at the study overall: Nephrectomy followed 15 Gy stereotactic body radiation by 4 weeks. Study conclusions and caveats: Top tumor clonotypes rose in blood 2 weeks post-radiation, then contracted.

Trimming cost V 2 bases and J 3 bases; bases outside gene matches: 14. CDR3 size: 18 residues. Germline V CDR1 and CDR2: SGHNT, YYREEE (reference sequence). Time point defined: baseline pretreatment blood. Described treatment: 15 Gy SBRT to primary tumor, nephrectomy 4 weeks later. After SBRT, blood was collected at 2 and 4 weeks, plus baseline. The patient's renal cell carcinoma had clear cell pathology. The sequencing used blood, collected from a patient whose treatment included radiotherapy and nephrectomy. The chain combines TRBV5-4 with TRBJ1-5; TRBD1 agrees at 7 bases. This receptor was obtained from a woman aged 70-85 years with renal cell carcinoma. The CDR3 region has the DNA TGTGCCAGCAGCTTTCCGGGACAGAGGGATCTGTACAATCAGCCCCAGCATTTT. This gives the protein CASSFPGQRDLYNQPQHF.